Sequencing of this TCR beta chain was carried out in a study of Ad26.COV2.S vaccination and SARS-CoV-2 variants. The overall study: Donor allocation was to the COV1001 Ad26.COV2.S trial arm. Once, or twice with 56 days between doses, Ad26.COV2.S was given intramuscularly.

The repertoire was sequenced with immunoSEQ multiplex PCR; TCRdb's copy has only in-frame clones and lacks some. Counted here are about half a million clones, roughly nine tenths occurring once; the ten biggest clones make up around 1.8%. Noted treatment: over 15 received Ad26.COV2.S at low or high dose, single or two shots; 5 received placebo; per-sample allocation not given. Sampling was done on day 63 after the first vaccine or placebo injection. Specimen: peripheral blood, collected in a trial of Ad26.COV2.S vaccine versus placebo. This receptor was identified in a person aged 18 to 65 who received the Ad26.COV2.S COVID-19 vaccine or a placebo.

The CDR3 region is CASSSTGPTVTGELFF. The CDR3 DNA reads TGTGCCAGCAGCTCCACAGGGCCGACGGTCACCGGGGAGCTGTTTTTT. The V call is TRBV11-2, the J call TRBJ2-2, with D tentatively TRBD1 (6 bases). CDR1 and CDR2 (germline): SGHAT, FQNNGV. V lost 4 bases and J lost 4, with 16 bases in between. The CDR3 totals 16 residues.